The 18 T cell receptor beta chains listed next were all sequenced from one sample in a study of breast tumors, draining lymph nodes, adjacent tissues. Breast cancer patients provided tissue from their axillary draining lymph nodes. In TCRdb, the multiplex PCR reads were re-called with MiXCR into one record per CDR3 protein. The table has approximately 230,000 distinct CDR3 sequences, around 34% seen once. Sequencing used axillary lymph node tissue. The source is a female donor with breast cancer. Some clones in this sample may be carry-over from other donors' samples.

This clonotype is a singleton in its sample. One base away lies a much larger clone, so this may be a sequencing read error. The chain is built from TRBV29-1 and TRBJ2-1, with D perhaps matching TRBD1 (6 bases). Per germline, CDR1 SQVTM and CDR2 ANQGSEA. The CDR3 covers 13 residues. The DNA for the CDR3 is TGCGGCTCTGACAGGAACTCCTACAATGAGCAGTTCTTC. It translates to CGSDRNSYNEQFF.

This clonotype showed up many times. V is TRBV5-1 and J is TRBJ1-5; tentatively, D is TRBD1 (5 bases). The V end lost 0 bases, the J end lost 2 bases, and 9 bases lay between the germline ends. The CDR3 is 15 residues long. The germline V gene has CDR1 SGHRS and CDR2 YFSETQ. CDR3 nucleotides: TGCGCCAGCAGCTTGGACTCCAGGGGCAATCAGCCCCAGCATTTT. This gives the protein CASSLDSRGNQPQHF.

In its sample, this clonotype was seen many times. A read error may explain this, as a much larger clone is one base away. The chain has TRBV11-3 and TRBJ2-7; 7 bases map to TRBD2. V lost 5 bases, J lost 5 bases, and 15 bases stayed unmatched. Germline lookup yields CDR1 SGHNT and CDR2 YENEEA. The CDR3 loop spans 16 amino acids. The CDR3 protein is CASSPSLAAAGNEQYF. In DNA form, the CDR3 reads TGTGCCAGCAGCCCCTCGCTAGCGGCAGCGGGCAACGAGCAGTACTTC.

This clonotype has only a few counts. The chain links TRBV20-1 to TRBJ1-2; the D is unclear. From germline, CDR1 is DFQATT and CDR2 SNEGSKA (reference sequence). The CDR3 runs 15 residues. Trimming took off 0 bases at V and 4 bases at J, with 15 bases between the two ends. CDR3 region: CSARDVETAPYGYTF. As DNA, the CDR3 is TGCAGTGCTAGAGACGTAGAGACGGCCCCCTATGGCTACACCTTC.

V is TRBV20-1 and J is TRBJ1-6; D unresolved. Deletions cut 4 bases from V and 7 bases from J, with 11 bases between. This CDR3 comprises 13 residues. Germline-derived CDR1 and CDR2 are DFQATT and SNEGSKA (reference sequence). The CDR3 loop reads CSATPGNNSPLHF. In DNA form, the CDR3 reads TGCAGTGCTACTCCGGGAAACAATTCACCCCTCCACTTT.

This clonotype was found a few times. This chain links TRBV28 with TRBJ2-4; TRBD1 matches at 7 bases. Germline-derived CDR1 and CDR2 are MDHEN and SYDVKM. J gave up 7 bases and V 4 bases, and 16 bases lay outside the gene matches. The CDR3 covers 17 residues. The CDR3 loop reads CASSSPGQQSYGNIQYF. In nucleotides, the CDR3 is TGTGCCAGCAGTTCACCGGGACAGCAATCTTATGGGAACATTCAGTACTTC.

The CDR3 DNA sequence: TGTGCCAGCACCTCCACCGGGACAGGGGAGCTGTTTTTT. Protein sequence: CASTSTGTGELFF. The V and J genes are TRBV12-3 or TRBV12-4 and TRBJ2-2; D is possibly TRBD1 (6 bases). The CDR3 totals 13 residues. V lost 7 bases to trimming and J lost 8 bases, with 14 bases between them.

This clonotype was counted many times. This sequence joins TRBV9 and TRBJ1-6; D may be TRBD1 (5 bases). This CDR3 is built from 13 residues. The germline V and J ends were trimmed by 2 bases and 10 bases, with 10 bases remaining between them. CDR1 is SGDLS and CDR2 is YYNGEE in the germline V gene. DNA for the CDR3: TGTGCCAGCAGCGTCGGGAGGGGATCACCCCTCCACTTT. It codes for CASSVGRGSPLHF.

The chain carries TRBV6-5 and TRBJ1-5, with 7 bases lining up with TRBD1. V shed 6 bases and J 5 bases; nucleotides not matched to a gene: 10. This CDR3 is 15 amino acids long. Looked up from germline, CDR1 is MNHEY and CDR2 is SVGAGI. Written as DNA, the CDR3 is TGTGCCAGCAGATTCGCCACAGGGGAGGATCAGCCCCAGCATTTT. This codes for CASRFATGEDQPQHF.

This clonotype was detected ten times or more. The rearrangement links TRBV6-5 to TRBJ2-7, with D unclear. The CDR3 is made up of 15 amino acids. Germline V gene lookup returns CDR1 MNHEY and CDR2 SVGAGI. V dropped 7 bases and J dropped 2 bases, with 18 bases sitting between them. The CDR3: CASKSGPAETYEQYF. CDR3 coding DNA: TGTGCCAGCAAGAGTGGTCCCGCGGAAACCTACGAGCAGTACTTC.

This clonotype was seen at least ten times. In DNA form, the CDR3 reads TGTGCCAGTAGTATAGGGGGGATAGGAGGGTACCAAGAGACCCAGTACTTC. Translated: CASSIGGIGGYQETQYF. The V gene is TRBV19, the J gene TRBJ2-5, with D tentatively TRBD2 (6 bases). The CDR3 runs to 17 residues. From germline, CDR1 is LNHDA and CDR2 SQIVND (reference sequence). Trimming cost V 1 base and J 0 bases, with 15 bases left between them.

This clonotype was picked up many times. The chain carries TRBV5-1 and TRBJ1-6; a possible D gene is TRBD1 (6 bases). CDR1 is SGHRS, CDR2 YFSETQ, per germline. CDR3 size: 15 residues. Trimming left V 2 bases short and J 8 bases short, with 14 bases between. CDR3 amino acids: CASSFNRATDSPLHF. In nucleotides, the CDR3 is TGCGCCAGCAGCTTCAACAGGGCTACCGATTCACCCCTCCACTTT.

The chain links TRBV7-2 to TRBJ2-6; 10 bases match TRBD1. The CDR3 length is 17 residues. Germline CDR1 reads SGHTA; CDR2 reads FQGNSA. J gave up 2 bases and V 2 bases, and 3 bases lay outside the gene matches. In DNA form, the CDR3 reads TGTGCCAGCAGCTTAAGGGACAGGGGTACTGGGGCCAACGTCCTGACTTTC. This codes for CASSLRDRGTGANVLTF.

The chain has TRBV29-1 and TRBJ1-4, with D uncertain. V gave up 5 bases and J gave up 5 bases, with 18 bases separating them. Looked up from germline, CDR1 is SQVTM and CDR2 is ANQGSEA. CDR3 length equals 15 residues. CDR3 sequence reads: CSVRGLGVGNEKLFF. CDR3 nucleotides: TGCAGCGTTCGCGGGCTTGGGGTGGGGAATGAAAAACTGTTTTTT.

This clonotype was recorded at least ten times. The chain couples TRBV20-1 to TRBJ2-2; D may be TRBD2 (5 bases). CDR1 and CDR2 (germline): DFQATT, SNEGSKA (reference sequence). This CDR3 comprises 16 residues. V lost 0 bases, J lost 1 base, and 12 bases lay in between. The CDR3 is CSARDLRAGNTGELFF. The CDR3 DNA sequence: TGCAGTGCTAGAGATTTGCGGGCAGGGAACACCGGGGAGCTGTTTTTT.

V usage is TRBV20-1 and J usage is TRBJ2-7; TRBD2 agrees at 9 bases. CDR3 length equals 13 residues. V lost 0 bases to trimming and J lost 7 bases; unmatched junction nucleotides: 4. The V gene's germline CDR1 is DFQATT and CDR2 SNEGSKA (reference sequence). The CDR3 DNA sequence: TGCAGTGCTAGAGAACCTAGCGGGAATGAGCAGTACTTC. It yields the protein CSAREPSGNEQYF.

Ten or more counts support this clonotype. For the CDR3, the DNA is TGTGCCAGCAGTGGTTACAGCTCCTACAATGAGCAGTTCTTC. Its translation: CASSGYSSYNEQFF. This chain uses TRBV25-1 with TRBJ2-1; D is ambiguous. The CDR3 runs to 14 residues. With 4 bases removed from V and 0 bases from J, the gap between germline ends came to 7 bases. The germline V gene has CDR1 MGHDK and CDR2 SYGVNS.

This clonotype was counted many times. The gene calls are TRBV20-1 and TRBJ1-3; D remains ambiguous. Trimming stripped 0 bases from V and 0 bases from J, with 9 bases between. Germline V gene lookup returns CDR1 DFQATT and CDR2 SNEGSKA (reference sequence). The CDR3 has 15 residues. The CDR3 loop is CSAREGLNSGNTIYF. CDR3 bases: TGCAGTGCTAGAGAAGGTCTCAACTCTGGAAACACCATATATTTT.